This TCR beta chain derives from a study of cytomegalovirus exposure and HLA in healthy donors. Vbeta (60) and Jbeta (13) primers were used in the PCR. Method: immunoSEQ multiplex PCR; TCRdb's copy keeps in-frame clones and lacks some. The sample shows more than 110,000 clones, approximately 80% of them seen only once. Regarding the study as a whole: Later analysis suggested links between common viral pathogens and several top significant clusters. For TCR beta chains, V- and J-gene trimming was later linked to a missense DCLRE1C variant.

Germline V lookup: CDR1 SGHDN, CDR2 FVKESK. This CDR3 contains 16 residues. The V end was cut by 2 bases, the J end by 2 bases, with 13 bases between. Of note for this clone: The target antigen is unknown.

This receptor was obtained from a male donor in good health and CMV-seronegative. The specimen sequenced was PBMCs. The chain carries TRBV14 and TRBJ2-1; D is undetermined. Written as DNA, the CDR3 is TGTGCCAGCAGCCAAAACTGGGCAGCTCCCTACAATGAGCAGTTCTTC. It codes for CASSQNWAAPYNEQFF.